This entry is about one T cell receptor (beta chain). Its antigen is unknown. This sample is drawn from a study of siplizumab effects on memory and regulatory T cells. Overall study results and limits: Memory cells that were CD4+ and unstimulated gave rise to alloreactive sequences, which siplizumab significantly reduced. Of the alloreactive clones, only a minor fraction mapped to unstimulated subsets.

TCRdb keeps only in-frame clones here, not all; method: immunoSEQ multiplex PCR. The sample has some 100,000 clones; 93% are singletons. Material: CD8+ T cells sorted from blood. This TCR came from a human donor in good health.

CDR3 region: CATQTALVYYEQYF. The DNA for the CDR3 is TGTGCCACCCAGACAGCCCTTGTCTACTACGAGCAGTACTTC. This chain connects TRBV6-6 to TRBJ2-7; D might be TRBD1 (5 bases). This CDR3 spans 14 amino acids. Germline V lookup: CDR1 MNHNY, CDR2 SVGAGI (reference sequence). V gave up 10 bases and J gave up 3 bases, with 19 bases separating them.